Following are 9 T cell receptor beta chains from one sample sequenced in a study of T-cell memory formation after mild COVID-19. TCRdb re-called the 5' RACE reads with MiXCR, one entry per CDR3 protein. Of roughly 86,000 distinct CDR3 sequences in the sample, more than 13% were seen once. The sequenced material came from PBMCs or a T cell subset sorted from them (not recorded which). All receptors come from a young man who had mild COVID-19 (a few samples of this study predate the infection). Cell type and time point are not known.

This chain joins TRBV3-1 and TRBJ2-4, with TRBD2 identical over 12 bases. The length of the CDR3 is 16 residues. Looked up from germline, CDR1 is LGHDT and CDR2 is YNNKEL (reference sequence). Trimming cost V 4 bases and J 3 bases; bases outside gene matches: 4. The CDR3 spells CASSPLAGGRKNIQYF. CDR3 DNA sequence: TGTGCCAGCAGCCCACTAGCGGGGGGACGCAAAAACATTCAGTACTTC.

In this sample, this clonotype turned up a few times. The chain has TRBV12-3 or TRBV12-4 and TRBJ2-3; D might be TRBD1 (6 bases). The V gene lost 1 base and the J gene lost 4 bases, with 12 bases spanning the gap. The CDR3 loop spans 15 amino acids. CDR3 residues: CASSLGPGQADTQYF. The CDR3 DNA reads TGTGCCAGCAGTTTAGGACCGGGACAAGCAGATACGCAGTATTTT.

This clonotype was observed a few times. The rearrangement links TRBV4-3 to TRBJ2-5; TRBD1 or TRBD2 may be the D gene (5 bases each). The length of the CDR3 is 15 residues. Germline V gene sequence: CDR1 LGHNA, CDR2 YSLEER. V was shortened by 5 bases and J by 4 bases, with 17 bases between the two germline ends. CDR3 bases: TGCGCCAGCAGCACTCGTCTAGCTAGGGGAGAGACCCAGTACTTC. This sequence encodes CASSTRLARGETQYF.

The CDR3 DNA follows: TGTGCCACCAGCAGAGATCGGTACGAGCAGTACTTC. This encodes CATSRDRYEQYF. The chain couples TRBV15 to TRBJ2-7, with unresolved D. This CDR3 has 12 residues. Trimming took off 0 bases at V and 4 bases at J, with 4 bases between the two ends. Germline CDR1 LNHNV, CDR2 YYDKDF (reference sequence).

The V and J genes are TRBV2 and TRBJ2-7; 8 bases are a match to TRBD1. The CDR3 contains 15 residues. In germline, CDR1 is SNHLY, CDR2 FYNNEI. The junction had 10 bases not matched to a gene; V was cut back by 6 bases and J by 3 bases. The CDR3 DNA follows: TGTGCCAGCAGCGAAAGGACAGGGCCGATCTACGAGCAGTACTTC. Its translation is CASSERTGPIYEQYF. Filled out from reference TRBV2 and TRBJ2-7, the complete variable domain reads EPEVTQTPSHQVTQMGQEVILRCVPISNHLYFYWYRQILGQKVEFLVSFYNNEISEKSEIFDDQFSVERPDGSNFTLKIRSTKLEDSAMYFCASSERTGPIYEQYFGPGTRLTVT.

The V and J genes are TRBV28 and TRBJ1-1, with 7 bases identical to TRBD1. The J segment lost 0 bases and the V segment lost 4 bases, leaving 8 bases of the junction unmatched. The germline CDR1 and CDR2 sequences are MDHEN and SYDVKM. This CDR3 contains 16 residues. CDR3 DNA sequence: TGTGCCAGCAGTTCCCCAGGGACAGTTTTGAACACTGAAGCTTTCTTT. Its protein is CASSSPGTVLNTEAFF.

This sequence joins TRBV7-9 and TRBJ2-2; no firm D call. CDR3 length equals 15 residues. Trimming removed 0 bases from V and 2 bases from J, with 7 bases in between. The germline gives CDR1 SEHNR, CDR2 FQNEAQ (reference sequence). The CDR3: CASSLALANTGELFF. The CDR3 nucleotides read TGTGCCAGCAGCTTAGCTCTGGCAAACACCGGGGAGCTGTTTTTT.

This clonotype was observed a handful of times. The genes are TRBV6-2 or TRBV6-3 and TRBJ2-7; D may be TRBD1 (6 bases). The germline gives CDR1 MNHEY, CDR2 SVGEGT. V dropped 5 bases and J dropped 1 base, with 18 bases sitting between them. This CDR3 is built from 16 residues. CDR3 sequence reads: CASSPTGTLKSYEQYV. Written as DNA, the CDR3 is TGTGCCAGCAGTCCCACAGGGACCCTCAAATCCTACGAGCAGTACGTC.

In nucleotides, the CDR3 is TGTGCCATCGGAGAGGTCGCGAGATTGAACACCGGGGAGCTGTTTTTT. Translating gives CAIGEVARLNTGELFF. The J gene is TRBJ2-2, the V gene TRBV10-3, with D unresolved. Looked up from germline, CDR1 is ENHRY and CDR2 is SYGVKD. Trimming shortened V by 8 bases and J by 1 base, and 17 bases separated the two germline ends. There are 16 residues in the CDR3.